This TCR beta chain was sequenced during a study of response to subunit inactivated influenza vaccine. Broader study findings: After each seasonal influenza vaccination, few new T cells are recruited, the authors suggested.

The table lists this clonotype with a few counts. What it binds is not known. The CDR3 contains 18 residues. The germline V and J ends were trimmed by 3 bases and 2 bases, with 21 bases remaining between them. Germline V CDR1 and CDR2: SGHDT, YYEEEE. Via MiXCR, TCRdb re-called the RT-PCR reads, giving one row per CDR3 protein. Here the sample spans a few hundred thousand distinct CDR3 sequences, 13% to 15% being singletons. This specimen consisted of PBMCs from blood, obtained 12 days after vaccination. The source of this sequence is a man between 45 and 60 years old who received an inactivated influenza vaccine. J is TRBJ2-1 and V is TRBV5-6; perhaps D is TRBD1 or TRBD2 (6 bases each). In DNA form, the CDR3 reads TGTGCCAGCAGCTGGGAACGAGGAACAGGGAGGACCTACAATGAGCAGTTCTTC. Translation: CASSWERGTGRTYNEQFF. The full variable domain, completed using reference TRBV5-6 and TRBJ2-1, is DAGVTQSPTHLIKTRGQQVTLRCSPKSGHDTVSWYQQALGQGPQFIFQYYEEEERQRGNFPDRFSGHQFPNYSSELNVNALLLGDSALYLCASSWERGTGRTYNEQFFGPGTRLTVL.